The clone carrying this T cell receptor (beta chain) was counted between two and nine times. Its antigen is still unknown. The data originate from a study of cytomegalovirus exposure and HLA in healthy donors. Study-level points and caveats: Specificity of a few CMV-associated chains for CMV antigens was verified in vitro.

It was with 60 Vbeta and 13 Jbeta primers that the PCR ran. Assay used: immunoSEQ multiplex PCR; TCRdb lists only in-frame clones, some missing. The table records around 140,000 clones, 60% to 85% of them present only once. The V and J ends lost 5 bases and 2 bases respectively, with 3 bases between them. Germline assignment: CDR1 ENHRY and CDR2 SYGVKD. The CDR3 contains 11 residues. V gene TRBV10-3 combines with J gene TRBJ1-1; no firm D call. Source material: PBMCs. The receptor's source is a female donor in good health and CMV-seropositive. CDR3 sequence: CAISSNTEAFF. In DNA form, the CDR3 reads TGTGCCATCAGTAGCAACACTGAAGCTTTCTTT.